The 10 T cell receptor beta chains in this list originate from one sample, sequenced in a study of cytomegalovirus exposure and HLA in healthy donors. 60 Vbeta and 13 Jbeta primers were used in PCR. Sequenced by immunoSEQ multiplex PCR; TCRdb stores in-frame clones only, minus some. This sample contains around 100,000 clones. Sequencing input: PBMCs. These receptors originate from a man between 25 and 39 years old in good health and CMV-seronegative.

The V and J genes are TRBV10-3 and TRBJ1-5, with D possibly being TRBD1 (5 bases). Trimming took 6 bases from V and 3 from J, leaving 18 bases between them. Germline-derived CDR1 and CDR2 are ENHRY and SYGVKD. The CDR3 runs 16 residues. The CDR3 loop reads CAISVGGGAVNQPQHF. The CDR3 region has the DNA TGTGCCATCAGCGTTGGGGGAGGGGCGGTCAATCAGCCCCAGCATTTT.

CDR3 bases: TGCGCCAGCAGCGGTCCAGGACAGAACACTGAAGCTTTCTTT. This translates into CASSGPGQNTEAFF. This sequence joins TRBV5-1 and TRBJ1-1; tentatively, D is TRBD1 (5 bases). Deletions cut 4 bases from V and 1 base from J, with 11 bases between. This CDR3 comprises 14 residues. CDR1 and CDR2 (germline): SGHRS, YFSETQ.

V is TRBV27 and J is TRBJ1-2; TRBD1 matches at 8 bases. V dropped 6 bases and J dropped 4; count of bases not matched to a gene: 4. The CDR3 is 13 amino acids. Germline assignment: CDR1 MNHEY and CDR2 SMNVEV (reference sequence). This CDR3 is CASRRTGSYGYTF. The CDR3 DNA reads TGTGCCAGCAGGAGGACAGGGAGCTATGGCTACACCTTC.

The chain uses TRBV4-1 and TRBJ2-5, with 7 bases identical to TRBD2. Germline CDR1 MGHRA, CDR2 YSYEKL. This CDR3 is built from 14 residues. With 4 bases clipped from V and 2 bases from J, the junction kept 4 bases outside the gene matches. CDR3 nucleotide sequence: TGCGCCAGCAGCCTTAGCGGGCCACAAGAGACCCAGTACTTC. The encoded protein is CASSLSGPQETQYF.

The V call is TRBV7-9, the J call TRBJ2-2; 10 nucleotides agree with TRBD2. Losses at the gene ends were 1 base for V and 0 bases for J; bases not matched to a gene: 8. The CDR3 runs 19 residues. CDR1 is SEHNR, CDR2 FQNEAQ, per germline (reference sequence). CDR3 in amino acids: CASSLEGLAAIANTGELFF. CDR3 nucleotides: TGTGCCAGCAGCTTAGAAGGACTAGCGGCAATCGCGAACACCGGGGAGCTGTTTTTT.

In nucleotides, the CDR3 is TGTGCCAGCAGCTTAGGGTACAGCAATACGCAGTATTTT. Encoded protein: CASSLGYSNTQYF. V gene TRBV11-2 combines with J gene TRBJ2-3; no firm D call. V was trimmed by 1 base and J by 7 bases, leaving 9 bases between them. The CDR3 is 13 amino acids. Germline CDR1 is SGHAT and CDR2 is FQNNGV.

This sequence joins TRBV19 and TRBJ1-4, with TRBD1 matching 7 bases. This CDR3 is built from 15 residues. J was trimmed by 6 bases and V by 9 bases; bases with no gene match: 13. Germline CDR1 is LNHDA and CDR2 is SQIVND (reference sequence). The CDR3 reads CASTTQGRRYEKLFF. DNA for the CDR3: TGTGCCAGCACGACACAGGGGAGGCGTTATGAAAAACTGTTTTTT.

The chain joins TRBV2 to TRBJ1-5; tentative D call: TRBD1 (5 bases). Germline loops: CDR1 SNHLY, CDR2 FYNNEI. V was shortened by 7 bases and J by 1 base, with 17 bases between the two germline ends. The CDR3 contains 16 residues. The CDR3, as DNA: TGTGCCAGCACTCTCGACCGACAGACAAGCAATCAGCCCCAGCATTTT. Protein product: CASTLDRQTSNQPQHF.

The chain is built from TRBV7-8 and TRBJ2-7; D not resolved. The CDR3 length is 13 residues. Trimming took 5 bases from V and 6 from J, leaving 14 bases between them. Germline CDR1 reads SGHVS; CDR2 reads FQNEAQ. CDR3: CASSTGLNGEQYF. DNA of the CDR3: TGTGCCAGCAGCACCGGGTTGAATGGCGAGCAGTACTTC.

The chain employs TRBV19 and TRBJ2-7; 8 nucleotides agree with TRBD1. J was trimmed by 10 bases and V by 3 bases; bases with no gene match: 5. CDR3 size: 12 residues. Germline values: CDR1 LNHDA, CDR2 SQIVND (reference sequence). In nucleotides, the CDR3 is TGTGCCAGTAGTATCGCCAGGGGGCCCCAGTACTTC. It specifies CASSIARGPQYF.